Sequencing of this T cell receptor beta chain was carried out in a study of OX40 agonist ivuxolimab in advanced cancers. Turning to the study itself: A diagnosis of hepatocellular carcinoma, melanoma, renal cell or head and neck cancer was present in dose-escalation patients. Whole-study results and caveats: At 0.1 to 3.0 mg/kg, clonal expansion of CD4+ and CD8+ blood T cells had occurred by week 6. Relative to CD4+ cells, CD8+ T cells on average had more expanded clones.

TCRdb's copy holds only in-frame clones and misses some; the assay was immunoSEQ multiplex PCR. The sample has tens of thousands of clones; about 85% are singletons. In the case of this clone: Its matching antigen is unknown.

CDR1 is SEHNR, CDR2 FQNEAQ, per germline (reference sequence). The CDR3 is 14 amino acids. Trimming removed 4 bases from V and 3 bases from J; junction bases left unmatched: 3. V gene TRBV7-9 combines with J gene TRBJ2-1, with 7 bases lining up with TRBD1. This sequence was found in an adult with an advanced solid tumor such as melanoma, head and neck, liver or kidney cancer. This specimen was CD4+ or CD8+ T cells sorted from blood, taken in a trial of the OX40 agonist ivuxolimab. The CDR3 here is CASSSRDSYNEQFF. CDR3 coding DNA: TGTGCCAGCAGCTCCCGGGACAGCTACAATGAGCAGTTCTTC. Based on the CDR3 plus reference TRBV7-9 and TRBJ2-1, the full variable domain is DTGVSQNPRHKITKRGQNVTFRCDPISEHNRLYWYRQTLGQGPEFLTYFQNEAQLEKSRLLSDRFSAERPKGSFSTLEIQRTEQGDSAMYLCASSSRDSYNEQFFGPGTRLTVL.